The T cell receptor (beta chain) described here comes from a study of shared clonotypes between healthy human individuals (TCRdb year 2020). Looking at the study overall: The cohort comprised a couple of women and a few men aged 18 to 49 years. Leukapheresis yielded between about 0.85 and 10 billion PBMCs per donor. Per donor, three plates each were used for CD4 naive and CD4 memory, two for CD8 naive, and one for CD8 memory. The study deeply sequenced blood TCR repertoires of five healthy adults to estimate repertoire size and the extent of clonotype sharing between individuals. Different laboratories and diverse techniques were used to prepare libraries and sequence TCR repertoires, to increase sequencing depth and limit assay-specific biases.

TCR CDR3 regions were amplified from genomic DNA by multiplex PCR using the deep immunoSEQ assay. For each cell subset, the extracted genomic DNA was distributed evenly across all wells of several immunoSEQ 96-well plates, and each plate served as one replicate. For sorted subsets, each replicate PCR was loaded with roughly 200 ng genomic DNA, equivalent to 30,000 or so T cell genomes. Purified libraries were quantified with a Qubit 3.0 fluorometer, sized on a Bioanalyzer 2100, and re-quantified with the KAPA Library Quantification kit. Every immunoSEQ 96-well plate was sequenced on a separate single-read 150-cycle Illumina NextSeq 550 flow cell. In the original analysis: The immunoSEQ output contained only junctional sequences without quality scores, so filtering could not match that applied to full-length reads. To assign V/J genes and CDR3, sequences were annotated using PyIR, a Python wrapper for IgBLAST v1.9, with IMGT germline references. Reads with weak V/J assignments (E-value above 1e-6), missing CDR3, stop codons, out-of-frame junctions, or ambiguous translated residues were removed. V3J clonotypes were defined by identical inferred V gene, J gene, and CDR3 amino acid sequence. To compute the percentage overlap between repertoires, the number of shared unique clonotypes was divided by the size of the smaller repertoire. RTK rarefaction, the Chao1 estimator, and Recon v2.1 estimates of unobserved clonotypes were used to assess repertoire richness. Generation probabilities were computed with OLGA for all TCRbeta clonotypes obtained by the gDNA method from several donors. The clones in this table, taken by TCRdb from immuneACCESS, are in-frame only. Not every clone is retained; where verified, under half of the shortfall comes from an unresolved V gene, and the cause of the rest is unknown. Clonal size and the V and J genes are those of that table, whereas D and trimming came from the DNA. For this sample the table gives about 300,000 clones, of which roughly 70% were detected only once. Clones ranked in the top ten supply 10% of the sample.

Here is what the overall study found, with its caveats: Pairwise subsampling indicated that sequencing depth was expected to affect the degree of clonotype sharing among donors. Even with the large sequencing depth, rarefaction of the sorted-subset datasets indicated that sequencing was incomplete. Across a handful of donors, 5% to 6% of naive CD4, approximately 3.6% of naive CD8, under 2.5% of memory CD4, and approximately 0.4% of memory CD8 clonotypes were shared. Larger estimated clonotype richness was generally found for naive subsets than for memory subsets. The genetic and exposure-history diversity represented was limited by the small number of donors. Clonotypes shared by all four sorted-subset donors showed higher generation probabilities than non-shared clonotypes. Sampling was restricted to blood, and TCR repertoires in tissues likely differ from the TCR repertoires found in blood.

V is cut by 0 bases and J by 4 bases, and the space between the germline ends is 8 bases. Via the germline V gene, CDR1 is SGHTA and CDR2 FQGNSA. The CDR3 has 14 amino acids, counting the end cysteine and phenylalanine. CDR3 DNA only is kept here, 42 bases in frame from base 1. The donors were healthy, HIV-negative adults who had no recently reported acute infections or vaccinations. Every donor was a Caucasian adult residing in Nashville, Tennessee, USA. CD4+ T cells were enriched by magnetic negative selection; naive cells were then positively selected on CD45RA, and the negative fraction formed the memory subset. Blood was collected by leukapheresis, and PBMCs were isolated by Ficoll-Histopaque density gradient centrifugation and then cryopreserved in liquid nitrogen vapor phase. Analytical flow cytometry was used to check the purity and quantity of every magnetically sorted T cell population. From each sorted fraction, genomic DNA was isolated and quantified by UV absorbance on a Nanodrop 2000c.

With regard to this clone: No cognate antigen has been identified for it. No base quality information exists; no much larger clone differs at one position.

The sequence was collected from a man in his thirties or forties in good health. The rearrangement joined TRBV7-2 to TRBJ2-3; the D gene remains uncertain. The source material was memory CD4+ T cells sorted from blood. The sample's cell subset or site, from its label and the paper: CD45RA-negative fraction. The nucleotides are TGTGCCAGCAGCTTAGCTCTTTCCGCAGATACGCAGTATTTT. Translated, this gives CASSLALSADTQYF.